This TCR beta chain was identified during a study of blood T cell repertoires in COVID-19. Profiled with immunoSEQ multiplex PCR; TCRdb holds only in-frame clones, not every one. The sample has over 35,000 clones; around 80% are singletons. Sequencing was done on a sample of peripheral blood. This receptor was obtained from a man in his 60s with acute or convalescent COVID-19.

As DNA, the CDR3 is TGTGCCAGCAGCTTAGAGGACAGGGCCTATGGCTACACCTTC. As protein: CASSLEDRAYGYTF. J is TRBJ1-2 and V is TRBV7-8; 8 positions match TRBD1. Germline CDR1 and CDR2: SGHVS and FQNEAQ. The V gene end was trimmed by 1 base and the J gene end by 4 bases; junction bases not matched to a gene: 2. This CDR3 has 14 amino acids.